A selection of T cell receptor beta chains follows, all from one sample in a study of T cells in Graves' hyperthyroidism and ophthalmopathy. TCRdb fed the multiplex PCR reads into MiXCR, producing one record per CDR3 protein. The sample holds some 510,000 distinct CDR3 sequences; more than 20% are singletons and the top ten take about a quarter. Sequenced material: blood. These receptors all come from a man younger than 35 with Graves' hyperthyroidism. The CDR3 runs from the conserved cysteine through the conserved F or W. A D gene is named only where the DNA matches it firmly. A row's size may be missing; if present it is once, few, many or a size class.

size	length	V	D	J	CDR3	DNA
-	18	TRBV18	-	TRBJ2-6	CASSPPGTGTTGANVLTF	TGTGCCAGCTCCCCCCCCGGGACGGGGACCACTGGGGCCAACGTCCTGACTTTC
many	16	TRBV12-3/TRBV12-4	-	TRBJ1-2	CASSLVGALSNYGYTF	TGTGCCAGCAGTTTGGTGGGGGCGCTTTCTAACTATGGCTACACCTTC
many	13	TRBV12-3/TRBV12-4	-	TRBJ2-2	CASSFGSTGELFF	TGTGCCAGCAGTTTTGGTAGCACCGGGGAGCTGTTTTTT
-	14	TRBV9	-	TRBJ2-7	CASSVAPRDDEQYF	TGTGCCAGCAGCGTAGCCCCCAGGGACGACGAGCAGTACTTC
many	16	TRBV12-3/TRBV12-4	TRBD1	TRBJ1-1	CASSLAGQGMNTEAFF	TGTGCCAGCAGTTTAGCGGGACAGGGGATGAACACTGAAGCTTTCTTT
many	15	TRBV6-7	TRBD1	TRBJ1-2	CASSFIRQGDYGYTF	TGTGCCAGCAGTTTTATAAGACAGGGGGACTATGGCTACACCTTC
-	15	TRBV29-1	-	TRBJ1-1	CSVEAKGHLNTEAFF	TGCAGCGTTGAAGCAAAGGGACACCTGAACACTGAAGCTTTCTTT
few	17	TRBV7-9	-	TRBJ2-4	CASSPSSGPLAKNIKYF	TGTGCCAGCAGCCCAAGTTCCGGGCCCCTGGCCAAAAACATTAAGTACTTC
-	16	TRBV28	-	TRBJ1-5	CASSLWGQGSNQPQHF	TGTGCCAGCAGTTTATGGGGTCAGGGGAGCAATCAGCCCCAGCATTTT
many	15	TRBV7-8	-	TRBJ1-1	CASSPRVTENTEAFF	TGTGCCAGCAGCCCGCGGGTCACCGAGAACACTGAAGCTTTCTTT
many	14	TRBV19	TRBD1	TRBJ1-1	CASNLGTVNTEAFF	TGTGCCAGTAACCTGGGGACAGTGAACACTGAAGCTTTCTTT
many	14	TRBV10-3	-	TRBJ1-1	CASSGGVWSTEAFF	TGTGCCTCATCGGGTGGGGTTTGGAGCACTGAAGCTTTCTTT
many	15	TRBV11-2	-	TRBJ1-3	CASSFGTQGGNTIYF	TGTGCCAGCAGCTTTGGGACCCAGGGTGGAAACACCATATATTTT
-	13	TRBV5-1	TRBD1	TRBJ1-1	CASSLQGGLEAFF	TGCGCCAGCAGCTTACAGGGGGGGCTTGAAGCTTTCTTT
many	16	TRBV5-1	-	TRBJ1-1	CASSPGLRGTNTEAFF	TGCGCCAGCAGCCCGGGCCTCCGGGGCACGAACACTGAAGCTTTCTTT
many	13	TRBV5-1	-	TRBJ2-7	CASSPVSSYEQYF	TGCGCCAGCAGCCCCGTGAGCTCCTACGAGCAGTACTTC
once	16	TRBV7-3	-	TRBJ1-3	CASSLTGAGSGNTIYF	TGTGCCAGCAGCTTAACGGGTGCAGGGTCAGGAAACACCATATATTTT
few	14	TRBV6-5	TRBD2	TRBJ2-7	CASSYLAGVDEQYF	TGTGCCAGCAGTTACTTGGCGGGAGTGGACGAGCAGTACTTC
many	14	TRBV5-5	TRBD1	TRBJ2-7	CASSLGDREKKQYF	TGTGCCAGCAGCTTGGGGGACAGGGAGAAGAAGCAGTACTTC
-	15	TRBV4-1	-	TRBJ2-2	CASSQAPGAFGELFF	TGCGCCAGCAGCCAAGCCCCGGGTGCTTTCGGGGAGCTGTTTTTT
many	14	TRBV20-1	-	TRBJ1-5	CSANPGNSNQPQHF	TGCAGTGCTAACCCGGGAAATAGCAATCAGCCCCAGCATTTT
-	14	TRBV2	TRBD2	TRBJ2-7	CASSPSGRTYEQYF	TGTGCCAGCAGTCCTAGCGGGAGGACTTACGAGCAGTACTTC
-	18	TRBV12-5	TRBD1	TRBJ2-3	CASGLVLSTGQVTDTQYF	TGTGCTAGTGGTTTGGTCCTCTCGACAGGGCAGGTAACAGATACGCAGTATTTT
many	15	TRBV3-2	-	TRBJ2-5	CASSQASGGQETQYF	TGTGCCAGCAGCCAAGCTAGCGGGGGGCAAGAGACCCAGTACTTC
few	15	TRBV28	-	TRBJ1-3	CASSSGGQKRNTIYF	TGTGCCAGCAGTTCCGGGGGGCAAAAGAGAAACACCATATATTTT
few	15	TRBV5-1	-	TRBJ2-7	CASSSKVGASYEQYF	TGCGCCAGCAGCTCAAAAGTAGGGGCGAGCTACGAGCAGTACTTC
-	16	TRBV24-1	-	TRBJ1-2	CATSDLRDSGIYGYTF	TGTGCCACCAGTGATTTGAGGGACTCAGGAATCTATGGCTACACCTTC
many	15	TRBV6-5	-	TRBJ2-5	CASSYGQGQGETQYF	TGTGCCAGCAGTTACGGCCAGGGGCAAGGCGAGACCCAGTACTTC
-	16	TRBV6-5	TRBD1	TRBJ2-6	CASSYSRGPGANVLTF	TGTGCCAGCAGTTACTCCAGGGGGCCTGGGGCCAACGTCCTGACTTTC
-	15	TRBV6-2/TRBV6-3	-	TRBJ1-2	CASSPSPPAIYGYTF	TGTGCCAGCAGCCCGAGTCCCCCAGCCATCTATGGCTACACCTTC
many	15	TRBV19	TRBD2	TRBJ2-7	CASSIGTGLALEQYF	TGTGCCAGTAGTATAGGAACGGGACTAGCGTTGGAGCAGTACTTC
-	14	TRBV6-5	-	TRBJ1-5	CASSYGGNNQPQHF	TGTGCCAGCAGTTATGGGGGTAACAATCAGCCCCAGCATTTT
once	15	TRBV6-1	TRBD2	TRBJ2-2	CASSIAGGNTGELLF	TGTGCCAGCAGTATAGCGGGGGGGAACACCGGGGAGCTGTTGTTT
-	16	TRBV5-1	-	TRBJ2-2	CASSLVRGLNTGELFF	TGCGCCAGCAGCTTGGTGCGGGGCTTGAACACCGGGGAGCTGTTTTTT
few	14	TRBV6-1	TRBD1	TRBJ1-5	CASRPGTDNQPQHF	TGTGCCAGCAGACCCGGGACAGACAATCAGCCCCAGCATTTT
few	11	TRBV19	-	TRBJ2-2	CAAGGIGELFF	TGTGCCGCAGGAGGTATCGGGGAGCTGTTTTTT
many	18	TRBV6-2/TRBV6-3	-	TRBJ1-1	CASSYGRPRTAMNTEAFF	TGTGCCAGCAGTTACGGGAGACCGCGGACAGCCATGAACACTGAAGCTTTCTTT
many	16	TRBV19	TRBD1	TRBJ1-1	CASSIDWTGANTEAFF	TGTGCCAGTAGTATAGATTGGACAGGGGCGAACACTGAAGCTTTCTTT
many	18	TRBV27	TRBD1	TRBJ2-5	CASSLIFTGTGGQETQYF	TGTGCCAGCAGTTTGATCTTCACCGGGACAGGGGGGCAAGAGACCCAGTACTTC
-	16	TRBV5-4	-	TRBJ1-6	CASSLAAGGIPSPLHF	TGTGCCAGCAGCTTGGCGGCAGGCGGTATTCCTTCACCCCTCCACTTT
few	14	TRBV5-6	-	TRBJ1-5	CASSLGRDGQPQHF	TGTGCCAGCAGCTTGGGTAGGGATGGTCAGCCCCAGCATTTT
many	17	TRBV9	-	TRBJ1-2	CASSTPPEGTLNYGYTF	TGTGCCAGCAGCACTCCGCCGGAGGGGACCCTTAACTATGGCTACACCTTC
many	14	TRBV7-9	TRBD1	TRBJ2-5	CASSPNRGTETQYF	TGTGCCAGCAGCCCTAACAGGGGGACCGAGACCCAGTACTTC
many	13	TRBV6-1	-	TRBJ1-6	CASSGQSNSPLHF	TGTGCCAGCAGTGGACAGAGTAATTCACCCCTCCACTTT
many	16	TRBV6-1	TRBD1	TRBJ2-5	CASGGTGHRSQETQYF	TGTGCCAGCGGGGGGACAGGCCATCGGTCCCAAGAGACCCAGTACTTC